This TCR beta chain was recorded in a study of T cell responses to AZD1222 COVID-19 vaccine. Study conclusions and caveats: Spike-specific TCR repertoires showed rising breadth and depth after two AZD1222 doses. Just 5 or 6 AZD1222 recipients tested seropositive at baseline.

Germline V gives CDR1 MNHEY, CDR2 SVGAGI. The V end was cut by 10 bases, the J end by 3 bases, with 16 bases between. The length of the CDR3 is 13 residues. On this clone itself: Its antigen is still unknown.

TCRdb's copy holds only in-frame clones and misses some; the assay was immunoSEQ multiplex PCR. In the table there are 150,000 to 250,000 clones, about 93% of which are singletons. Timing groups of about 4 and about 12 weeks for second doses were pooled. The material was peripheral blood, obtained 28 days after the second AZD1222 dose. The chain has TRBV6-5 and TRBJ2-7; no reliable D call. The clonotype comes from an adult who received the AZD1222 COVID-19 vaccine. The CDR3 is CATTKNENYEQYF. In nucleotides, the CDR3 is TGTGCCACTACCAAGAACGAAAACTACGAGCAGTACTTC.